The 18 T cell receptor beta chains listed next were all sequenced from one sample in a study of blood T cell repertoires in COVID-19. Only in-frame clones appear in the TCRdb table, and some are missing; sequencing was by immunoSEQ multiplex PCR. Of 300,000 to 400,000 clones in the sample, 88% were seen once. The sequencing input was PBMCs or T cells enriched from blood (not recorded which). Source of these receptors: a woman aged 30 to 39 with acute COVID-19.

The V and J genes are TRBV11-2 and TRBJ1-2, with 7 bases fitting TRBD1. Germline V CDR1 and CDR2: SGHAT, FQNNGV. The CDR3 runs 16 residues. V was pared by 4 bases and J by 2 bases, with 10 bases of the junction left unmatched. The CDR3 nucleotides read TGTGCCAGCAGCTCATACTTGGACAGGTCGAACTATGGCTACACCTTC. It is translated as CASSSYLDRSNYGYTF.

The chain uses TRBV5-5 and TRBJ2-3; 9 bases match TRBD1. With 7 bases clipped from V and 4 bases from J, the junction kept 7 bases outside the gene matches. This CDR3 is built from 14 residues. Germline V gene lookup returns CDR1 SGHKS and CDR2 YYEKEE (reference sequence). The CDR3 nucleotides read TGTGCCAGCTCGATCGGGACAGGGCCAGATACGCAGTATTTT. Its protein is CASSIGTGPDTQYF.

This clone was seen once. This chain uses TRBV11-2 with TRBJ2-2; 9 bases are a match to TRBD1. Per the germline V gene, CDR1 is SGHAT and CDR2 is FQNNGV. V trimming: 3 bases; J trimming: 7 bases; junction bases outside the gene matches: 12. The CDR3 consists of 17 residues. CDR3 residues: CASSFSRDRALIGELFF. CDR3 bases: TGTGCCAGCAGCTTTAGTAGGGACAGGGCCCTGATCGGGGAGCTGTTTTTT.

A single count supports this clone. The chain is built from TRBV10-2 and TRBJ1-1; D may be TRBD1 (6 bases). The germline V and J ends were trimmed by 5 bases and 3 bases, with 16 bases remaining between them. The germline V gene encodes CDR1 WSHSY and CDR2 SAAADI. The CDR3 loop spans 15 amino acids. The CDR3 here is CASSPRGPGDTEAFF. In DNA, the CDR3 is TGCGCCAGCAGTCCGCGGGGGCCTGGGGACACTGAAGCTTTCTTT.

This clone was seen a handful of times. The chain joins TRBV9 to TRBJ1-1; D call uncertain. CDR1 and CDR2 from the germline V gene are SGDLS and YYNGEE. The CDR3 is made up of 15 amino acids. V lost 0 bases to trimming and J lost 1 base, with 10 bases between them. The CDR3 nucleotides read TGTGCCAGCAGCGTAGCTCCGGGAAAGAACACTGAAGCTTTCTTT. Residues: CASSVAPGKNTEAFF.

The rearrangement links TRBV7-2 to TRBJ1-6; maybe TRBD1 (5 bases). The V end lost 5 bases, the J end lost 7 bases, and 18 bases lay between the germline ends. This CDR3 contains 16 residues. In germline, CDR1 is SGHTA, CDR2 FQGNSA. CDR3 region: CASSRPPTALNSPLHF. CDR3 bases: TGTGCCAGCAGCCGCCCACCGACAGCTTTGAATTCACCCCTCCACTTT.

This chain uses TRBV7-9 with TRBJ2-1, with TRBD2 matching over 7 bases. Looked up from germline, CDR1 is SEHNR and CDR2 is FQNEAQ (reference sequence). Trimming took 2 bases from V and 4 from J; bases not matched to a gene: 8. The CDR3 is 16 residues long. The CDR3 DNA sequence: TGTGCCAGCAGCTTATCCCTAGCGGCGCTATACAATGAGCAGTTCTTC. Translation: CASSLSLAALYNEQFF. Looking up the rest from reference TRBV7-9 and TRBJ2-1 gives the full variable domain: DTGVSQNPRHKITKRGQNVTFRCDPISEHNRLYWYRQTLGQGPEFLTYFQNEAQLEKSRLLSDRFSAERPKGSFSTLEIQRTEQGDSAMYLCASSLSLAALYNEQFFGPGTRLTVL.

As regards this clone: Additional DNA sequences in this sample encode the identical CDR3. The V and J genes are TRBV6-5 and TRBJ1-6; 9 bases map to TRBD1. The CDR3 contains 15 residues. J lost 4 bases, V lost 5 bases, and 3 bases had no gene match. Germline lookup yields CDR1 MNHEY and CDR2 SVGAGI. The CDR3 loop is CASSQGQGYNSPLHF. Written as DNA, the CDR3 is TGTGCCAGCAGTCAGGGACAGGGTTATAATTCACCCCTCCACTTT.

This clone was recorded once. The sample contains more than one DNA sequence encoding this CDR3. This sequence joins TRBV7-9 and TRBJ1-4, with D possibly TRBD1 on 6 matching bases. The CDR3 is made up of 14 amino acids. The germline gives CDR1 SEHNR, CDR2 FQNEAQ (reference sequence). V lost 6 bases to trimming and J lost 0 bases, with 8 bases between them. CDR3 sequence reads: CASSRTATNEKLFF. The CDR3 DNA is TGTGCCAGCAGTCGGACAGCAACTAATGAAAAACTGTTTTTT.

The chain recombines TRBV4-1 with TRBJ1-2, with a tentative D call TRBD1 (6 bases). V lost 0 bases and J lost 4, with 18 bases in between. Germline V lookup: CDR1 MGHRA, CDR2 YSYEKL. The CDR3 sequence is 17 residues long. Here the CDR3 reads CASSQDEGGNLGYGYTF. DNA of the CDR3: TGCGCCAGCAGCCAAGATGAGGGGGGGAATCTTGGCTATGGCTACACCTTC.

The chain recombines TRBV7-8 with TRBJ1-2; 8 nucleotides agree with TRBD1. Germline CDR1 is SGHVS and CDR2 is FQNEAQ. V gave up 5 bases and J gave up 1 base; unmatched junction bases: 6. The CDR3 extends over 15 amino acids. In DNA, the CDR3 is TGTGCCAGCAGCGCGAGACAGGGGCTTAACTATGGCTACACCTTC. This translates into CASSARQGLNYGYTF.

The CDR3 DNA is TGTGCCAGCAGCCGGGCTCCGGGACAGGGGGCCTACGAGCAGTACTTC. This gives the protein CASSRAPGQGAYEQYF. This rearrangement joins TRBV5-4 to TRBJ2-7; 11 nucleotides match TRBD1. V trimming: 4 bases; J trimming: 2 bases; junction bases outside the gene matches: 8. The CDR3 is made up of 16 amino acids. Germline assignment: CDR1 SGHNT and CDR2 YYREEE (reference sequence).

The CDR3 nucleotides are TGTGCCATCAGTTCAGGGGTCCAAGAGACCCAGTACTTC. Translated, it gives CAISSGVQETQYF. This chain joins TRBV10-3 and TRBJ2-5, with D maybe TRBD1 (6 bases). Germline values: CDR1 ENHRY, CDR2 SYGVKD. The CDR3 contains 13 residues. The ends were cut back, 5 bases at V and 1 base at J, with 8 bases in the middle.

The chain links TRBV5-5 to TRBJ1-4, with D perhaps TRBD1 (5 bases). Per germline, CDR1 SGHKS and CDR2 YYEKEE (reference sequence). The V gene lost 4 bases and the J gene lost 2 bases, with 12 bases spanning the gap. The CDR3 sequence is 15 residues long. The CDR3 region is CASSLQGTTNEKLFF. CDR3 bases: TGTGCCAGCAGCCTCCAGGGTACGACTAATGAAAAACTGTTTTTT.

V usage is TRBV6-1 and J usage is TRBJ2-7; 9 bases fit TRBD2. Germline V gene data show CDR1 as MNHNS and CDR2 as SASEGT. Losses at the gene ends were 2 bases for V and 6 bases for J; bases not matched to a gene: 8. The CDR3 sequence is 15 residues long. In DNA, the CDR3 is TGTGCCAGCAGTGAAAAGGCGGGGGGGCCCTCCGAGCAGTACTTC. Translated: CASSEKAGGPSEQYF.

The rearrangement links TRBV2 to TRBJ1-6; D gene unclear. V was clipped by 5 bases and J by 11 bases, with 10 bases between them. The CDR3 is 12 amino acids. The germline gives CDR1 SNHLY, CDR2 FYNNEI. The CDR3: CASSPSVAPLHF. The CDR3 nucleotides are TGTGCCAGCAGTCCCTCGGTAGCACCCCTCCACTTT.

This rearrangement joins TRBV24-1 to TRBJ2-1; TRBD1 matches 8 bases. The CDR3 extends over 16 amino acids. In germline, CDR1 is KGHDR, CDR2 SFDVKD. The junction had 12 bases not matched to a gene; V was cut back by 4 bases and J by 8 bases. CDR3 in amino acids: CATSDLTGTGNYEQFF. CDR3 in DNA: TGTGCCACCAGTGACCTAACCGGGACAGGAAACTATGAGCAGTTCTTC.

V usage is TRBV28 and J usage is TRBJ2-1, with D unresolved. The germline V gene has CDR1 MDHEN and CDR2 SYDVKM. V shed 3 bases and J shed 4 bases, with 10 bases lying between them. The CDR3 is made up of 14 amino acids. CDR3 sequence reads: CASSFQRSYNEQFF. As DNA, the CDR3 is TGTGCCAGCAGTTTCCAGCGATCGTACAATGAGCAGTTCTTC.